Listed here are 16 T cell receptor beta chains from one sample, sequenced in a study of shared clonotypes between healthy human individuals. CD8 cells regarded as naive lacked CD45RO, were positively chosen for CCR7, and omitted terminally differentiated effector memory CD45RA+ cells. TCRdb's table, derived via immunoSEQ multiplex PCR, lists solely in-frame clones and lacks some. This table has nearly 2 million clones, over 85% appearing once. Specimen: naive CD8+ T cells sorted from blood. These receptors were obtained from a man aged 18 to 29 in good health.

V and J are TRBV7-9 and TRBJ1-2; D remains unclear. Germline V gene sequence: CDR1 SEHNR, CDR2 FQNEAQ (reference sequence). CDR3 size: 12 residues. V was clipped by 3 bases and J by 14 bases, with 16 bases between them. The CDR3: CASSLLALTNTF. DNA of the CDR3: TGTGCCAGCAGCTTGCTTGCTTTAACAAATACCTTC.

The J gene is TRBJ2-7, the V gene TRBV13, with 7 positions matching TRBD2. Trimming took 5 bases from V and 3 from J; bases not matched to a gene: 10. The CDR3 runs 15 residues. Germline V gives CDR1 PRHDT, CDR2 FYEKMQ (reference sequence). CDR3 bases: TGTGCCAGCAGCAACACGACTAGCAAGTTCTACGAGCAGTACTTC. Translation gives CASSNTTSKFYEQYF.

Of note for this clone: In the same sample, other DNA sequences code for this CDR3. This rearrangement joins TRBV28 to TRBJ2-1; no clear D gene. V was trimmed by 6 bases and J by 4 bases, leaving 7 bases between them. Germline-derived CDR1 and CDR2 are MDHEN and SYDVKM. CDR3 length: 12 residues. The CDR3 DNA reads TGTGCCAGCAGCCAGACTTACAATGAGCAGTTCTTC. This gives the protein CASSQTYNEQFF. Based on the CDR3 plus reference TRBV28 and TRBJ2-1, the full variable domain is DVKVTQSSRYLVKRTGEKVFLECVQDMDHENMFWYRQDPGLGLRLIYFSYDVKMKEKGDIPEGYSVSREKKERFSLILESASTNQTSMYLCASSQTYNEQFFGPGTRLTVL.

The gene calls are TRBV6-6 and TRBJ2-7; D unclear. Between the trimmed V and J ends, which lost 6 bases and 2 bases, there was a span of 17 bases. Germline values: CDR1 MNHNY, CDR2 SVGAGI (reference sequence). This CDR3 comprises 15 residues. CDR3 DNA: TGTGCCAGCAGAAAGAGAGGTGTGGGGACCTACGAGCAGTACTTC. It encodes CASRKRGVGTYEQYF.

The chain uses TRBV28 and TRBJ1-4, with a tentative D call TRBD1 (6 bases). Germline loops: CDR1 MDHEN, CDR2 SYDVKM. This CDR3 has 15 residues. The germline V and J ends were trimmed by 1 base and 7 bases, with 13 bases remaining between them. As DNA, the CDR3 is TGTGCCAGCAGTTTATCACAGGGATGGAGTGAAAAACTGTTTTTT. Its translation: CASSLSQGWSEKLFF.

This clone is a singleton in its sample. In the same sample, other DNA sequences code for this CDR3. The chain is built from TRBV15 and TRBJ2-3; D not resolved. Per the germline V gene, CDR1 is LNHNV and CDR2 is YYDKDF (reference sequence). The CDR3 totals 13 residues. Trimming cost V 0 bases and J 5 bases, with 6 bases left between them. This CDR3 is CATSRDRGDTQYF. DNA for the CDR3: TGTGCCACCAGCAGAGATCGAGGAGATACGCAGTATTTT. Drawing the rest from reference TRBV15 and TRBJ2-3, the complete variable domain is DAMVIQNPRYQVTQFGKPVTLSCSQTLNHNVMYWYQQKSSQAPKLLFHYYDKDFNNEADTPDNFQSRRPNTSFCFLDIRSPGLGDTAMYLCATSRDRGDTQYFGPGTRLTVL.

The rearrangement uses TRBV29-1 and TRBJ2-7; D may match TRBD1 or TRBD2 (5 bases each). Trimming shortened V by 5 bases and J by 6 bases, and 29 bases separated the two germline ends. This CDR3 contains 17 residues. In germline, CDR1 is SQVTM, CDR2 ANQGSEA. CDR3 amino acids: CSVLAGAPQRLQVEQYF. The DNA of the CDR3 is TGCAGCGTTTTAGCCGGGGCGCCGCAACGCTTACAAGTCGAGCAGTACTTC.

A word on this clone: The same CDR3 arises from other DNA sequences in this sample as well. The chain employs TRBV9 and TRBJ2-1, with D maybe TRBD1 (6 bases). V shed 3 bases and J shed 1 base, with 8 bases lying between them. Germline CDR1 reads SGDLS; CDR2 reads YYNGEE. This CDR3 is 14 amino acids long. CDR3 nucleotide sequence: TGTGCCAGCAGCGGGACAGCTTCCTACAATGAGCAGTTCTTC. This gives the protein CASSGTASYNEQFF.

The chain has TRBV7-6 and TRBJ2-7, with D possibly being TRBD1 or TRBD2 (5 bases each). Deletions cut 0 bases from V and 3 bases from J, with 12 bases between. Germline-derived CDR1 and CDR2 are SGHVS and FNYEAQ. The CDR3 spans 15 residues. DNA for the CDR3: TGTGCCAGCAGCTTAGCTGTTGGGGGAAACTACGAGCAGTACTTC. Protein product: CASSLAVGGNYEQYF.

The V and J genes are TRBV19 and TRBJ1-5; maybe TRBD1 (5 bases). Per the germline V gene, CDR1 is LNHDA and CDR2 is SQIVND (reference sequence). V was clipped by 7 bases and J by 4 bases, with 17 bases between them. This CDR3 is 15 amino acids long. CDR3 bases: TGTGCCAGTACCCCTATCGGGACTGAGAATCAGCCCCAGCATTTT. As protein: CASTPIGTENQPQHF.

The chain combines TRBV19 with TRBJ1-2; D is possibly TRBD1 (6 bases). The CDR3 totals 15 residues. Trimming removed 3 bases at V and 0 bases at J, with 11 bases between. Germline loops: CDR1 LNHDA, CDR2 SQIVND (reference sequence). The CDR3 spells CASSIQGIPNYGYTF. Written as DNA, the CDR3 is TGTGCCAGTAGTATCCAGGGGATCCCTAACTATGGCTACACCTTC.

The chain carries TRBV6-6 and TRBJ1-2, with D hard to call. V lost 10 bases, J lost 3 bases, and 15 bases lay in between. The V gene's germline CDR1 is MNHNY and CDR2 SVGAGI (reference sequence). CDR3 length: 13 residues. CDR3: CATREWGDYGYTF. The CDR3 region has the DNA TGTGCCACCCGGGAATGGGGAGACTATGGCTACACCTTC.

The V call is TRBV6-1, the J call TRBJ2-7; maybe TRBD1 (6 bases). V was cut by 7 bases and J by 5 bases, with 18 bases left in between. Per the germline V gene, CDR1 is MNHNS and CDR2 is SASEGT. This CDR3 is 14 amino acids long. CDR3 protein: CASTSRVQGHEQYF. CDR3 nucleotide sequence: TGTGCCAGCACCAGCCGGGTACAGGGCCACGAGCAGTACTTC.

This clone was detected once. The chain carries TRBV29-1 and TRBJ2-1; 7 positions agree with TRBD1. CDR1 is SQVTM and CDR2 is ANQGSEA in the germline V gene. The CDR3 is 12 amino acids. V was pared by 3 bases and J by 9 bases, with 5 bases of the junction left unmatched. CDR3: CSVDTGVAEQFF. CDR3 DNA sequence: TGCAGCGTTGATACAGGGGTCGCTGAGCAGTTCTTC.

The genes are TRBV10-1 and TRBJ2-1; the match to TRBD1 covers 9 bases. The CDR3 sequence is 16 residues long. V was clipped by 1 base and J by 4 bases; unmatched bases: 5. Per the germline V gene, CDR1 is WNHNN and CDR2 is SYGVQD (reference sequence). CDR3: CASSEYVGTGYNEQFF. CDR3 coding DNA: TGCGCCAGCAGTGAGTATGTTGGGACAGGGTACAATGAGCAGTTCTTC.

This sequence joins TRBV27 and TRBJ1-2; maybe TRBD1 (5 bases). The germline gives CDR1 MNHEY, CDR2 SMNVEV (reference sequence). The CDR3 contains 15 residues. With 5 bases removed from V and 0 bases from J, the gap between germline ends came to 13 bases. CDR3 sequence: CASSPTLGPNYGYTF. CDR3 in DNA: TGTGCCAGCAGTCCGACCCTGGGACCTAACTATGGCTACACCTTC.